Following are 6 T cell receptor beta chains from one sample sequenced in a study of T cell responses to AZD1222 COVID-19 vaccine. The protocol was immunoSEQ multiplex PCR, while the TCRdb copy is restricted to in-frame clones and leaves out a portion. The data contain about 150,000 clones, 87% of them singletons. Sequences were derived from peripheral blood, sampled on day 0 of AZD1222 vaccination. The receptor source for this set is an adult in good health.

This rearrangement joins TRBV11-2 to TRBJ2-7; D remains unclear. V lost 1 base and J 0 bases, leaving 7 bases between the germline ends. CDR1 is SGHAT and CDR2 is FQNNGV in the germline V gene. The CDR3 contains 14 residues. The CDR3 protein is CASSLVESSYEQYF. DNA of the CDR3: TGTGCCAGCAGCTTAGTAGAGAGCTCCTACGAGCAGTACTTC. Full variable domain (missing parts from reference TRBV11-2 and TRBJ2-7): EAGVAQSPRYKIIEKRQSVAFWCNPISGHATLYWYQQILGQGPKLLIQFQNNGVVDDSQLPKDRFSAERLKGVDSTLKIQPAKLEDSAVYLCASSLVESSYEQYFGPGTRLTVT.

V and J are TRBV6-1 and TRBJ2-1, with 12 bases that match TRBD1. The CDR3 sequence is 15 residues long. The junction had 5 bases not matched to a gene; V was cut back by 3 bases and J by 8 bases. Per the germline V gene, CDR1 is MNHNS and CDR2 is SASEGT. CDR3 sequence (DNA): TGTGCCAGCAGTGATGGGGGACAGGGGGCAGATGAGCAGTTCTTC. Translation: CASSDGGQGADEQFF.

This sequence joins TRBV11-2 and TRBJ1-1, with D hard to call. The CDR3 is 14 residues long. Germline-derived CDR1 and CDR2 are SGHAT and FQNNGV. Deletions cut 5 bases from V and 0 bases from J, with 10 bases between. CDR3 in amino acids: CASSAHTVNTEAFF. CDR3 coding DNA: TGTGCCAGCAGCGCACATACAGTGAACACTGAAGCTTTCTTT. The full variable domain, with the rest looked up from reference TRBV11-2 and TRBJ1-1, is EAGVAQSPRYKIIEKRQSVAFWCNPISGHATLYWYQQILGQGPKLLIQFQNNGVVDDSQLPKDRFSAERLKGVDSTLKIQPAKLEDSAVYLCASSAHTVNTEAFFGQGTRLTVV.

The CDR3 nucleotides read TGCGCCAGCAGCCACCTTGAGGCCGGGGAGCTGTTTTTT. Translating gives CASSHLEAGELFF. The rearrangement uses TRBV4-1 and TRBJ2-2; no firm D call. Germline CDR1 MGHRA, CDR2 YSYEKL. The CDR3 covers 13 residues. Trimming took off 3 bases at V and 6 bases at J, with 8 bases between the two ends.

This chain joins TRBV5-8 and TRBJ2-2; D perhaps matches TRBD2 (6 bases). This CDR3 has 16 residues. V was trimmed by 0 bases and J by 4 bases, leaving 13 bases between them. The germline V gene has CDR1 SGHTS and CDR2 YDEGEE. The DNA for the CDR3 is TGTGCCAGCAGCTTGGGTCGGGGGACGTTCACCGGGGAGCTGTTTTTT. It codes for CASSLGRGTFTGELFF.

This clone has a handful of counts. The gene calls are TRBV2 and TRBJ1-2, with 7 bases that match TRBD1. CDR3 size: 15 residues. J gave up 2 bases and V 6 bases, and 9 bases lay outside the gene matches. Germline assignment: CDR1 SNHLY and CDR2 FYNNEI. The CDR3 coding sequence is TGTGCCAGCAGCAACCAGAGGGACAGAAACTATGGCTACACCTTC. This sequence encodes CASSNQRDRNYGYTF.